Listed below are T cell receptor beta chains from one sample, sequenced in a study of blood T cells in healthy people across ages. TCRdb called the 5' RACE reads again in MiXCR, with one record for every CDR3 protein. The table lists roughly 1,800,000 distinct CDR3 sequences, less than 50% of them singletons. The sample was blood. These receptors were taken from a woman aged 40-49 years in good health. Each CDR3 is given with its conserved first and last residue. The D gene is left open where the match is weak. For some rows the clone size is stated as once, few or many, or as a class when expanded; others skip it.

d_call j_call v_call clone_size cdr3_nt cdr3_aa
. TRBJ2-4 TRBV5-1 few TGCGCCAGCAGGAGAGACAACGGGGAAAACCTTCAGTACTTC CASRRDNGENLQYF
. TRBJ2-1 TRBV3-1 . TGTGCCAGCAAAGCGTCTACCTACAATGAGCAGTTCTTC CASKASTYNEQFF
TRBD1 TRBJ1-2 TRBV7-2 few TGTGCCAGCAGCTCGGACAGGGGTACCTATGGCTACACCTTC CASSSDRGTYGYTF
. TRBJ1-2 TRBV27 few TGTGCCAGCAGTACTGGGACTCACTATGGCTACACCTTC CASSTGTHYGYTF
TRBD2 TRBJ2-7 TRBV28 many TGCGCCAGCAGCTTGGGGGGGACCACCTACGAGCAGTACTTC CASSLGGTTYEQYF
. TRBJ2-3 TRBV6-4 few TGTGCCAGCAGTGACGGGGACGACACAGATACGCAGTATTTT CASSDGDDTDTQYF
. TRBJ1-1 TRBV28 . TGTGCCAGCAGTTTAATAGGGGGGGGGGCTGAAGCTTTCTTT CASSLIGGGAEAFF
. TRBJ2-2 TRBV28 . TGTGCCAGCAGTGAAACAGGGACCGGGGAGCTGTTTTTT CASSETGTGELFF
TRBD1 TRBJ1-2 TRBV5-6 once TGTGCCAGCAGCCGCCGGGGACAGGCGGTGGGAGGCTACACCTTC CASSRRGQAVGGYTF
. TRBJ2-7 TRBV7-8 . TGTGCCAGCAGCTCGAACCCCTTGACAAGGGGCCACGAGCAGTACTTC CASSSNPLTRGHEQYF
. TRBJ2-3 TRBV5-1 few TGCGCCAGCAGCCGAGGGTCGGACTACCAAGATACGCAGTATTTT CASSRGSDYQDTQYF
. TRBJ1-4 TRBV3-1 . TGTGCCAGCAGCCTAGTTGAAGGGGGAGGAACTAATGAAAAACTGTTTTTT CASSLVEGGGTNEKLFF
TRBD2 TRBJ2-7 TRBV27 . TGTGCCAGCAGTTTATCGCGGGGGACCCCCTCCTACGAGCAGTACTTC CASSLSRGTPSYEQYF
. TRBJ1-5 TRBV7-2 once TGTGCCAGCAGCTTAGAGGCAGGGGATCAGCCCCAGCATTTT CASSLEAGDQPQHF
TRBD2 TRBJ2-5 TRBV5-1 . TGCGCCAGCAGCTTGGAACTAGCGAAAGAGACCCAGTACTTC CASSLELAKETQYF
. TRBJ1-5 TRBV4-2 few TGTGCCAGCAGCCAAGTGCGGACAGAGAATCAGCCCCAGCATTTT CASSQVRTENQPQHF
. TRBJ1-6 TRBV4-3 . TGCGCCAGCAGCCAGGACGAGGGGGGGAATTCACCCCTCCACTTT CASSQDEGGNSPLHF
TRBD2 TRBJ2-3 TRBV27 . TGTGCCAGCAATTACCCCGGGGGGGCCGGAGATACGCAGTATTTT CASNYPGGAGDTQYF
TRBD1 TRBJ2-7 TRBV4-3 few TGCGCCAGCAGCCAACTTGGGGACAGGGCCGCCTACGAGCAGTACTTC CASSQLGDRAAYEQYF
. TRBJ2-5 TRBV12-3/TRBV12-4 few TGTGCCAGCAGTTTCACCCCCCACACAAAACAGGGAGGCAAAGAGACCCAGTACTTC CASSFTPHTKQGGKETQYF
. TRBJ1-2 TRBV13 once TGTGCCAGCAGCTTATTGGCTAGGGGAGTCTATGGCTACACCTTC CASSLLARGVYGYTF
. TRBJ2-5 TRBV28 . TGTGCCAGCAGTTCCCTGGGTGGGCGGCTGTACCAAGAGACCCAGTACTTC CASSSLGGRLYQETQYF
. TRBJ2-3 TRBV2 . TGTGCCAGCAGCAAGGACACGGCCACAGATACGCAGTATTTT CASSKDTATDTQYF
TRBD2 TRBJ2-1 TRBV4-3 few TGCGCCAGCAGCCCAAGTGGTGCGACTAGCGGGGGGATCTCCTACAATGAGCAGTTCTTC CASSPSGATSGGISYNEQFF
. TRBJ2-5 TRBV20-1 . TGCAGTGCTAGTGATGCGTGGGGTTCTAGGGGAGAGACCCAGTACTTC CSASDAWGSRGETQYF
. TRBJ2-1 TRBV4-3 . TGCGCCAGCAGCCAAGGGGGGGGGCGATCCTACAATGAGCAGTTCTTC CASSQGGGRSYNEQFF
TRBD1 TRBJ1-1 TRBV14 . TGTGCCAGCAGCCAAGCCGGACAGGGTTTGGTCACTGAAGCTTTCTTT CASSQAGQGLVTEAFF
. TRBJ1-2 TRBV7-9 . TGTGCCAGCAGCTCATTCATTGAATTTGGCTACACCTTC CASSSFIEFGYTF
. TRBJ2-4 TRBV12-3/TRBV12-4 . TGTGCCAGCACTGACCAGATCAGGGATCTAGCCAAAAACATTCAGTACTTC CASTDQIRDLAKNIQYF
. TRBJ2-6 TRBV5-1 many TGCGCCAGCAGCTTGGGTCCCCTACCCTCTGGGGCCAACGTCCTGACTTTC CASSLGPLPSGANVLTF
TRBD2 TRBJ2-3 TRBV7-3 . TGTGCCAGCAGCTTAAGCGGCGGGGGGGCGAATACGCAGTATTTT CASSLSGGGANTQYF
TRBD1 TRBJ2-7 TRBV6-2/TRBV6-3 once TGTGCCAGCAGCAAACTCCCCAGGACAGGAGTATACGAGCAGTACTTC CASSKLPRTGVYEQYF
. TRBJ2-5 TRBV20-1 few TGCAGTGCTACAGGTGGAGGGTACCAAGAGACCCAGTACTTC CSATGGGYQETQYF
TRBD1 TRBJ2-1 TRBV7-9 . TGTGCCAGCAGACACCACATGACAGGGGGATTCTACAATGAGCAGTTCTTC CASRHHMTGGFYNEQFF
TRBD1 TRBJ1-2 TRBV14 . TGTGCCAGCAGCCTTACCGGGACAGAAATTATAAAGGGGGGCTACACCTTC CASSLTGTEIIKGGYTF